This record looks at one T cell receptor beta chain sequence and its context. Which antigen it targets is not known. No quality values exist for individual bases; no much larger clone is one base distant. The cysteine opens and the phenylalanine closes a CDR3 of 13 amino acids. Here the CDR3 DNA is all that survives: 39 bases in frame from base 1. The germline V gene (reference sequence) gives CDR1 as SGHKS and CDR2 as YYEKEE. Trimming takes 4 bases from V and 7 bases from J, and the germline ends sit 11 bases apart. This sample stems from a study of CD8 T cells in ankylosing spondylitis (dated by TCRdb to about 2017). With respect to the entire study: To find TCR variants linked to disease, the study profiled T cell receptor beta repertoires in ankylosing spondylitis patients and healthy donors. In total, the full study cohort was made up of about 99 healthy donors and 25 to 30 ankylosing spondylitis patients. Samples of peripheral blood were taken, and for ankylosing spondylitis patients, synovial fluid was collected as well. What the authors observed across the whole study: The disease-linked clones were reported to be significantly enriched in matched synovial fluid samples from ankylosing spondylitis patients. Blood from ankylosing spondylitis patients appeared to be characterized by a TCR beta motif made up of about 8 highly homologous amino acid variants. Some motif variants had previously been reported in the synovial fluid and blood of reactive arthritis patients, which suggests shared mechanisms of disease initiation. A CD8+ phenotype was shown by the disease-linked clones, which were found at relatively low frequencies in peripheral blood.

The sequencer listed for this sample is Illumina HiSeq 2500. Quantitative 5'-RACE with molecular barcodes was the method used to prepare the TCR beta libraries. The authors processed their data as follows. A new computational method based on a probabilistic model of VDJ rearrangement was used to identify disease-linked TCR variants. TCRdb reprocessed the public reads (quality trimming at Q25 with fastp, clone calling with MiXCR) and kept in-frame beta chains. Rows are unified per CDR3 protein, each entry keeping the most common DNA and genes. TCRdb, not the original authors, processed these V and J calls. The sample includes 700,000 or so distinct CDR3 sequences, with roughly 19% observed a single time. The top ten constitute 15% to 20% of the sample.

This chain is built from TRBV5-5 and TRBJ1-4; no D gene is confidently identified. The sequencing sample was made of blood, either unsorted or a sorted T cell fraction (not recorded which). The TCR sequence derives from a male donor with ankylosing spondylitis. The nucleotide sequence reads TGTGCCAGCAGCAGGGTTGCGTTTGAAAAACTGTTTTTT. Translated, it gives CASSRVAFEKLFF.